This record looks at one TCR beta chain sequence and its context. V dropped 1 base and J dropped 0 bases, with 6 bases sitting between them. Germline CDR1 is SGHTA and CDR2 is FQGTGA. The CDR3 extends over 14 amino acids. This sample is drawn from a study of blood T cell repertoires in COVID-19. Produced via immunoSEQ multiplex PCR; TCRdb's table is partial and in-frame only. The sample has under 350,000 clones; just over 85% are singletons. V gene TRBV7-3 combines with J gene TRBJ1-2; no definite D call. Sequencing was carried out using PBMCs or T cells enriched from blood (not recorded which). This clonotype was sampled from a woman aged 40 to 50 with acute COVID-19. The CDR3 is CASSLMPANYGYTF. CDR3 DNA: TGTGCCAGCAGCTTAATGCCAGCTAACTATGGCTACACCTTC.